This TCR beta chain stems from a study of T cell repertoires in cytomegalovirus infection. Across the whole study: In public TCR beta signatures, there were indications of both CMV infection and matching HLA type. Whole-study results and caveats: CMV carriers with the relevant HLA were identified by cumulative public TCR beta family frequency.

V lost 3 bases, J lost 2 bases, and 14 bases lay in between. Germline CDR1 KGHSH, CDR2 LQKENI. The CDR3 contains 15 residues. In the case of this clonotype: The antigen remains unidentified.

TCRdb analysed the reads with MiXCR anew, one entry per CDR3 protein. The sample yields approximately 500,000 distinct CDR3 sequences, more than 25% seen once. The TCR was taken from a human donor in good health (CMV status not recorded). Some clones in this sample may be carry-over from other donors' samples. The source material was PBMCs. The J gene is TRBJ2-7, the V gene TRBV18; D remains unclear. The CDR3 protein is CASSPRGPVPYEQYF. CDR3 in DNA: TGTGCCAGCTCACCCCGTGGGCCCGTGCCCTACGAGCAGTACTTC.